This T cell receptor (beta chain) emerged from a study of neurological immune-mediated disorders (dated by TCRdb to between 2017 and 2020). Turning to the overall study: The study compared peripheral blood TCR-beta repertoires of HTLV-I-associated myelopathy (HAM/TSP) patients, multiple sclerosis patients and healthy controls using UMI-based sequencing. Longitudinal HAM/TSP and healthy donors were sampled at 3 time-points each (roughly 3-45 month intervals). The cohort comprised 68 subjects: roughly 15 HAM/TSP patients, around 35 multiple sclerosis patients and around 20 healthy controls. Longitudinal samples, technical triplicates and paired sorted CD4+ and CD8+ T-cell subsets, alongside PBMC samples, were included among the approximately 98 TCR-beta libraries.

This specimen's time point label, per the study, means: longitudinal time-point 3. The healthy controls were volunteers from a blood bank in Maryland, USA. For the unsorted PBMC libraries, 2 million PBMCs were stored in RNAlater at -80 degrees C until RNA extraction and were used to generate the libraries. Peripheral blood underwent Ficoll-Hypaque density gradient centrifugation to isolate PBMCs, which were then cryopreserved in liquid nitrogen. cDNA synthesis used template-switch 5'RACE with a primer carrying a 10-nucleotide random unique molecular identifier tagging each TCR transcript. Each sequencing run produced over 160 million TCR-beta sequences covering 15-18 subjects. The RNeasy kit was used for extraction of total RNA. The KAPA Real-time Library Amplification kit was used to amplify TCR-beta VDJ regions with primers targeting the TCR constant region and the 5'RACE anchor. A first PCR added sample indexes and Illumina adaptors, and a second PCR then raised library yield. After purification with Ampure beads, the TCR product of roughly 650 bp was size-selected on a 2% E-gel SizeSelection system. Library quality was checked on a Bioanalyzer, concentration was measured with Qubit, and libraries were quantified with the Kapa Library Quantification kit before pooling. Libraries were sequenced paired-end 2 x 150 bp on an Illumina HiSeq 2500. To increase sequence diversity, about 25-31% phiX was spiked into each library pool. The authors processed their data as follows. The UMI-based MiGEC pipeline processed quality-filtered reads and removed over 80% of raw TCR sequences during error correction. IMGT germline references were used for aligning VDJ genes, and each clonotype was defined as a unique CDR3 amino acid sequence together with its V-J genes. Clonal expansion, Shannon diversity and CDR3 relatedness (CalcPairwiseDistances, ClusterSamples) were evaluated with VDJtools, and phylogenetic trees were built with CLCbio workbench. Using coefficient-of-variation modelling across technical triplicates, the study counted a clone as expanded if it had at least 8 unique UMIs. The public reads were run again by TCRdb, first through fastp at Q25 and then through MiXCR, and only productive beta chains were kept. Here each entry gathers all rows of one CDR3 protein and keeps the most common genes and DNA. These V and J calls rely on TCRdb rather than the paper's analysis. Within this sample are about 53,000 distinct CDR3 sequences, with roughly 7.7% of them counted one time only. 1.5% to 2% of the sample comes from the top ten.

This clonotype was counted ten times or more. Its antigen remains undetermined. The record has no base qualities; no much larger clone is one base away. General conclusions and limits of the study: No identical CDR3 amino acid sequences were shared among expanded clones across subjects, suggesting private TCR-beta repertoires in all groups. The highest TCR clonal expansion was observed in HAM/TSP patients, whereas the lowest was observed in MS patients, even when compared with healthy controls.

Inclusive of the bounding cysteine and phenylalanine, the CDR3 is 13 residues long. This entry keeps only the CDR3 DNA: 39 bases, framed from base 1. Trimming at the junction amounts to 7 bases on V and 2 bases on J, and the germline ends lie 9 bases apart. The germline V gene gives CDR1 as ENHRY and CDR2 as SYGVKD. Sequenced: PBMCs. The chain couples TRBV10-3 to TRBJ2-4; TRBD2 is possibly the D segment (5 matching bases). This clonotype originated in a woman in her thirties or forties in good health. The CDR3 corresponds to CAITDYSKNIQYF. The base sequence is TGTGCCATCACCGACTACTCCAAAAACATTCAGTACTTC.